The present entry profiles one T cell receptor (beta chain) with its context. This clone's antigen is unknown. The input lacks base qualities; no much larger clone sits a single base away. The cohort comprised 670 or so healthy bone marrow donors. At the time of sampling, all cohort members were nominally healthy, though unrecorded immune exposures were likely present. The donor was CMV seropositive and was included in the group of 250 to 300 seropositive cohort members. Each donor provided a peripheral blood sample, and peripheral blood mononuclear cells were used for TCR beta sequencing. The Qiagen DNeasy Blood Extraction Kit was used to extract genomic DNA from the blood cell samples. This entry belongs to a study of cytomegalovirus exposure and HLA in healthy donors (dated by TCRdb to 2015 to 2018). Regarding the study in general: An earlier analysis of several hundred of the donors reported about 300 Gb of sequence data and about 120 million unique TCR beta sequences obtained from around 190 million T cells. A later analysis re-analyzed previously published TCR beta repertoires from 666 donors and added high-resolution HLA genotyping to study TCR occurrence patterns. The number of typed donors differed by locus: about 629-630 for A, B, C, DRB1 and DQB1; approximately 520 for DQA1; around 580 for DPA1; and around 450 for DPB1. A separate validation cohort of some 130 different subjects was used in addition to the roughly 640-subject first cohort. Approximately 330 gigabases of sequencing data and around 85 million unique TCR sequences made up an early release that covered fewer than 650 HLA-typed donors. A handful of DR-DQ haplotypes were handled as single units for association and clustering because linkage in the cohort was strong. All discovery cohort repertoires had been generated on a single sequencing platform. The study combined high-throughput TCR immunosequencing, statistical association of individual TCRs with disease status, and machine learning to predict cytomegalovirus infection status. HLA typing included class I and class II loci at four-digit resolution. Rather than using new phenotypic data, the later analysis identified candidate immune exposures from TCR beta sequences and from how often those sequences occurred across donors. An earlier analysis of several hundred of the donors applied high-throughput TCR beta sequencing to assess whether each TCR beta V gene segment acted as functional or pseudogenic. The aim of the study was to test whether cataloging public T cell receptors could identify signatures of past pathogen exposure. The T cell repertoires of 666 subjects were profiled by immunosequencing and related to cytomegalovirus serostatus. Donor age, sex, ethnicity and CMV serostatus were compiled alongside the repertoire data. The genetic ancestry cluster associated with self-reported Caucasian donors included 81% of the roughly 400 genotyped donors. On average, roughly 250,000 unique TCR beta nucleotide sequences were sequenced per donor among 398 genotyped donors of the cohort, with 15% to 20% of those sequences being non-productive. Genome-wide SNP genotypes for about 55% of the roughly 670 donors were used in a later genetic analysis, which treated that subset as a discovery cohort.

Via the germline V gene, CDR1 is SGHRS and CDR2 YFSETQ. V has 0 bases trimmed and J has 8 bases trimmed; junction bases matching no gene number 16. CDR3 length: 18 amino acids, cysteine to phenylalanine. The entry retains the CDR3 DNA only, 54 bases that are in frame from base 1. The library was generated by the immunoSEQ multiplex PCR assay. For the multiplex PCR, a mixture combining 60 forward primers for TCR Vbeta segments and 13 reverse primers for TCR Jbeta segments was used. The CDR3 region of rearranged TCR beta genes was amplified from genomic DNA with a multiplex PCR assay. Amplified TCR beta libraries were sequenced as 87-base-pair reads on the Illumina HiSeq System. The authors' pipeline ran thus. In a later analysis, some 80 million unique TCR beta chains were counted across the approximately 640 repertoires, and roughly 11 million of these chains were shared by at least two donors. Raw reads were error-corrected and collapsed into unique sequences with a nearest-neighbor algorithm that merged closely related sequences to remove PCR and sequencing errors. Alignment of CDR3 sequences to IMGT reference sequences was used to assign V, D and J gene segments. For a sequence to be retained, at least a six-nucleotide match to both a V gene segment and a J gene segment was required. Rearrangements were called productive when the CDR3 lacked stop codons and stayed in frame with V and J; all others were non-productive. CDR3 was defined according to IMGT convention as the region running from the second conserved V-encoded cysteine to the conserved J-encoded phenylalanine. The earlier analysis of 500 to 600 of the donors excluded sequences that lacked an unambiguous match to a single V gene segment. An earlier analysis of a few hundred of the donors called V segments functional above 56.7% productive rearrangements and segregating when the between-donor standard deviation exceeded 5%. To diagnose cytomegalovirus status from the catalog of TCR beta chain sequences, a statistical classification framework was built. V and J gene assignment, in a later analysis, came from comparing TCR nucleotide sequences with IMGT/GENE-DB human TR gene sequences. In a later analysis, CDR3 sequences and most-parsimonious VDJ recombination scenarios were assigned using the TCRdist pipeline. In a later analysis, each TCR beta chain was defined by its CDR3 amino acid sequence together with its V-gene family, and reads without a unique V-gene family were excluded. As a way to deal with suspected cross-contamination and a sequencing artifact, a later analysis dropped roughly 600 nucleotide sequences that were highly shared and had low generation probability. In a later analysis, a clonal expansion index was calculated for each public chain from normalized within-repertoire ranks of inferred template counts. In a later analysis, generation probabilities were computed with a VDJ recombination model fitted to out-of-frame rearrangements, and the resulting probabilities were checked against IGoR. Hypergeometric tests were used in a later analysis to score TCR-TCR, TCR-HLA and TCR-CMV co-occurrence, with a repertoire-size bias correction applied to the TCR pairs. False discovery rates were estimated in a later analysis by permuting HLA or CMV assignments 20 times. In a later analysis, co-occurring TCRs were grouped using DBSCAN, and TCRdist sequence similarity was added for clustering within HLA-allele-positive subsets. Repertoires with fewer than 30,000 or more than 120,000 public chains were left out of co-occurrence clustering, as were several repertoires with anomalous nucleotide sharing. TCRdb obtained this table from immuneACCESS and retained in-frame rearrangements with V and J assigned. These tables miss some clones; where compared with another copy, unresolved V genes account for less than half of the shortfall, and the remainder is unexplained. Clone size and the V and J calls come from that table; the DNA yielded D and trimming. Within this sample are 150,000 to 180,000 clones, with roughly three quarters of them counted one time only. In total, the top ten clones hold more than 10% of the sample.

The research as a whole found: According to the authors, the approach could potentially be generalized to other disease states and immunological phenotypes. According to a later analysis, parvovirus B19, influenza, CMV and Epstein-Barr virus appeared linked to several top co-occurrence clusters. A later analysis found that TCR association rates varied across HLA loci, with DRB1 alleles showing the most associated TCRs and HLA-C alleles the fewest. In the study, 150 to 200 TCR beta chains were listed as associated with cytomegalovirus. Because counts were too low, seventeen rarely observed V segments, including chromosome 9 orphons, were excluded from the earlier analysis of a few hundred of the donors. According to a later genetic analysis, donors in an Asian-associated ancestry cluster had fewer N-insertions in productive TCRs than the roughly 670-donor mean. Cytomegalovirus status was reported to be diagnosed by the classifier with high specificity and sensitivity in both the original and validation cohorts. In vitro tests confirmed that three of the cytomegalovirus-associated TCR beta chains recognize cytomegalovirus antigens. Correlated functional status among segregating V segments might reflect linkage disequilibrium, but an unknown experimental factor could not be ruled out. Some IMGT-functional V segments, including TRBV6-2 and TRBV6-3, could not be distinguished by the 87-base-pair reads and were therefore excluded. Because some donors lacked HLA typing at each locus, the association tests relied only on the typed subset. Immune exposure information for the cohort was limited to CMV serostatus. Roughly uniform sequencing depth across donors was assumed in presence/absence analyses, although this assumption may not hold. Most TCR sequences were seen in very few donors, while some public TCRs were found in many individuals. A cluster of highly shared sequence variants was judged likely to be a technical artifact of the sequencing pipeline. In an earlier analysis of roughly 500 of the donors, most TCR beta V segments appeared in productive rearrangements about 87% or about 30% of the time, broadly matching IMGT annotations. In a later analysis, about 16,000 TCR beta sequences were associated with specific HLA alleles at a false discovery rate of 0.05. A further reported finding was that TCR beta sequences accurately predicted the HLA-A and HLA-B alleles for most subjects in the first cohort. A later analysis found that most CMV-associated TCR beta chains appeared HLA-restricted, with HLA associations seemingly driven largely by CMV exposure. In this cohort, only TCR beta chains were sequenced, and detectable features were limited by the absence of alpha or paired-chain data. In a later genetic analysis, a missense DCLRE1C variant was associated with V-gene and J-gene trimming of TCR beta chains, and the association was replicated in an independent cohort. Compared with equally common non-associated chains, HLA-associated TCR beta chains in a later analysis were more clonally expanded and had lower generation probabilities. Assigning TCR associations to individual alleles was difficult when HLA alleles, especially DR and DQ, strongly co-occurred.

Input material: PBMCs. This TCR derives from a man aged 30 to 39 in good health and CMV-seropositive. The chain is made from TRBV5-1 and TRBJ2-3, with 9 central nucleotides matching TRBD2. The CDR3 protein: CASSLATGLAGYSGTQYF. Here is the DNA: TGCGCCAGCAGCTTGGCAACGGGGCTAGCGGGATATTCCGGTACGCAGTATTTT.